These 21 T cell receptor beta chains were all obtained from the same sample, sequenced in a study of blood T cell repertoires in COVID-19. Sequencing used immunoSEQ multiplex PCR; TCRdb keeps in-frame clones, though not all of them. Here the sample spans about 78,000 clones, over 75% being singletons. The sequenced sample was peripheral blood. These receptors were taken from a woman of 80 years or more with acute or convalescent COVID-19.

The DNA for the CDR3 is TGTGCCAGCAGTTTTGGGACTACCTACGAGCAGTACTTC. Translated: CASSFGTTYEQYF. The chain links TRBV12-3 or TRBV12-4 to TRBJ2-7; 7 nucleotides match TRBD2. The CDR3 is 13 residues long. The ends lost 3 bases at V and 2 bases at J; junction bases unmatched: 1.

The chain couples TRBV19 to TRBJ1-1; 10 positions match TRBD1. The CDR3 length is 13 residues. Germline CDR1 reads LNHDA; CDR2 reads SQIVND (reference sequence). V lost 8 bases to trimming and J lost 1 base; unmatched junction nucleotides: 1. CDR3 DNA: TGTGCCAGTGGGGACAGGGGGAACACTGAAGCTTTCTTT. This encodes CASGDRGNTEAFF. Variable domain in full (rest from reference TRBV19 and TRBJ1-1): DGGITQSPKYLFRKEGQNVTLSCEQNLNHDAMYWYRQDPGQGLRLIYYSQIVNDFQKGDIAEGYSVSREKKESFPLTVTSAQKNPTAFYLCASGDRGNTEAFFGQGTRLTVV.

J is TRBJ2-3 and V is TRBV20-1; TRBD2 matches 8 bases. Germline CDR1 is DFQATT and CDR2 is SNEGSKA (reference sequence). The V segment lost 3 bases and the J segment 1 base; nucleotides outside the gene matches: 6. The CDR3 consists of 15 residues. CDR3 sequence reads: CSASSLAGGTDTQYF. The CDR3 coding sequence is TGCAGTGCTAGTTCTCTAGCGGGCGGCACAGATACGCAGTATTTT.

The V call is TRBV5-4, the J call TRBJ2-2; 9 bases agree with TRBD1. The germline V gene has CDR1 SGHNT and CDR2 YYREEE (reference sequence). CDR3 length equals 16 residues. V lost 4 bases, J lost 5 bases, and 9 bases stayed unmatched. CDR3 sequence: CASSHRQGGQTGELFF. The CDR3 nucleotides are TGTGCCAGCAGCCACCGACAGGGGGGACAGACCGGGGAGCTGTTTTTT.

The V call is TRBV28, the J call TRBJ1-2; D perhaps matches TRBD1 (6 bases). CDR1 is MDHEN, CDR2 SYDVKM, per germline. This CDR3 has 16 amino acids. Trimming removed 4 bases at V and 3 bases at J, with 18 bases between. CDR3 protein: CASSSLGARVDYGYTF. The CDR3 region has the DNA TGTGCCAGCAGTTCACTGGGGGCTCGTGTGGACTATGGCTACACCTTC.

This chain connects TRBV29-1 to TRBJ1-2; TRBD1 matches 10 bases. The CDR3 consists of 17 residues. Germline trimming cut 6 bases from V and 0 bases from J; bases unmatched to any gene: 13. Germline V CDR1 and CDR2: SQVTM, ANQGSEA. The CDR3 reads CSVFRDRGLHSNYGYTF. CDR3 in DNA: TGCAGCGTCTTCCGGGACAGGGGTCTACATTCTAACTATGGCTACACCTTC.

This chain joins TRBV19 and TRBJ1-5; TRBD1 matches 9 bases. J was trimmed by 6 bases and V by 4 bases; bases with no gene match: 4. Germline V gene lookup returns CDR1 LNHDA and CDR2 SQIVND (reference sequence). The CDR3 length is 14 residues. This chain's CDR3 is CASSTGTGFQPQHF. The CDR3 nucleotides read TGTGCCAGTAGTACCGGGACAGGGTTTCAGCCCCAGCATTTT.

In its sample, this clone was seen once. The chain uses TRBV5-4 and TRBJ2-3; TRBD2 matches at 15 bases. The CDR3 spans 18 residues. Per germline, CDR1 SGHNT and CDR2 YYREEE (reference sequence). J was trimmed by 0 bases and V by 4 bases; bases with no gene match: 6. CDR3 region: CASSGTSGGTASTDTQYF. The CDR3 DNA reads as TGTGCCAGCAGCGGGACTAGCGGGGGGACCGCTAGCACAGATACGCAGTATTTT.

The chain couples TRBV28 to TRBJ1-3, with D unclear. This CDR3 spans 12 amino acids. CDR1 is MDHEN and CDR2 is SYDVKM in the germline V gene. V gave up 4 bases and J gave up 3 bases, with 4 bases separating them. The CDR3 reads CASSYGGNTIYF. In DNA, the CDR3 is TGTGCCAGCAGTTACGGTGGAAACACCATATATTTT.

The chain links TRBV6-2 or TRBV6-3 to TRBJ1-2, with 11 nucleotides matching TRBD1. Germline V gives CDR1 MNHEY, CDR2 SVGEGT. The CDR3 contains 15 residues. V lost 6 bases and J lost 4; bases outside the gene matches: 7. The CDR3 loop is CASRPPGQGVYGYTF. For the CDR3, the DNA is TGTGCCAGCAGGCCTCCGGGACAGGGGGTCTATGGCTACACCTTC.

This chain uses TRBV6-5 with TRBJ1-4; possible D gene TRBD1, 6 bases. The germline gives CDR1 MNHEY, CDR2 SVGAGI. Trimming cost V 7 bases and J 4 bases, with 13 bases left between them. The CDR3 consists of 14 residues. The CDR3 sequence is CASNLGGYNEKLFF. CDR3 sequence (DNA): TGTGCCAGCAACTTAGGGGGTTATAATGAAAAACTGTTTTTT.

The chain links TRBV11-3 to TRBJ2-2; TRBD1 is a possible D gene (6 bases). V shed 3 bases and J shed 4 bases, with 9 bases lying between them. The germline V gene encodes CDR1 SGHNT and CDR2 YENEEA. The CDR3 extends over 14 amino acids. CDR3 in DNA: TGTGCCAGCAGCTTGGGGGCCCCCACCGGGGAGCTGTTTTTT. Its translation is CASSLGAPTGELFF.

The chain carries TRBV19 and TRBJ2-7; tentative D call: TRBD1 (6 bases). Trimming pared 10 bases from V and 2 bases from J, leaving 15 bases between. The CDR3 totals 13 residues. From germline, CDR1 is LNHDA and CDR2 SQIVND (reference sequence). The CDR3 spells CATSQGNAYEQYF. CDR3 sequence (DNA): TGTGCCACTTCACAGGGAAATGCCTACGAGCAGTACTTC.

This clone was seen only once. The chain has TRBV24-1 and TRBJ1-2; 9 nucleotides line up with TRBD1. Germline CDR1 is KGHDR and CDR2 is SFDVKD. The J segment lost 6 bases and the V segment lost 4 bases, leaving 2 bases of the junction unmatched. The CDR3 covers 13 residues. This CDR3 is CATSEWTGDGYTF. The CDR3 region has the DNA TGTGCCACCAGTGAATGGACAGGGGATGGCTACACCTTC.

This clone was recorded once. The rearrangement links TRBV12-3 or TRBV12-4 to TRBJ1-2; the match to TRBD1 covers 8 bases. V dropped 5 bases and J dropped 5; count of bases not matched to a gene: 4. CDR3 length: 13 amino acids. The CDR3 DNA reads TGTGCCAGCAGTCGGGACAGGTCGTATGGCTACACCTTC. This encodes CASSRDRSYGYTF.

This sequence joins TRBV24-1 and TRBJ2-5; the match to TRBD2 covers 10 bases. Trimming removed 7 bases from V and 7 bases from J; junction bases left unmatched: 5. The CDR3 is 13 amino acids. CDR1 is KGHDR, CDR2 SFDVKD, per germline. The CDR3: CATSTSGIATQYF. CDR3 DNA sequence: TGTGCCACCAGCACTAGCGGGATTGCGACCCAGTACTTC.

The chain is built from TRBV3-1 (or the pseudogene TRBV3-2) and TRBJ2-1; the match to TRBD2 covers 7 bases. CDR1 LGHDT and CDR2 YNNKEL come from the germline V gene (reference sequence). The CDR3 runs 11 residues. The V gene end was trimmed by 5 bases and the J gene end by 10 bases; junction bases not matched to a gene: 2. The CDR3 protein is CASSFSGEQFF. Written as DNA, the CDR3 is TGTGCCAGCAGCTTTAGCGGGGAGCAGTTCTTC.

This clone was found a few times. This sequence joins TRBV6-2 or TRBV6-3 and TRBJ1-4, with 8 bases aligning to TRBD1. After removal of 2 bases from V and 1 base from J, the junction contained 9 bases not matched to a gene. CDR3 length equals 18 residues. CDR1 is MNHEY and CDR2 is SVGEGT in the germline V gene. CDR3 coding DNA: TGTGCCAGCAGTTACCCTTCCAGGGGGCTGAGAACTAATGAAAAACTGTTTTTT. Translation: CASSYPSRGLRTNEKLFF.

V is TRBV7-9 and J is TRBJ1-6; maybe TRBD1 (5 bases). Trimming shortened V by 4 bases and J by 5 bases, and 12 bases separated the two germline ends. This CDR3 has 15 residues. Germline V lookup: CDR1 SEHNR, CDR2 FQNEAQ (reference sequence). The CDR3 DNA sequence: TGTGCCAGCAGCTGGGGCCGTTACAATAATTCACCCCTCCACTTT. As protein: CASSWGRYNNSPLHF.

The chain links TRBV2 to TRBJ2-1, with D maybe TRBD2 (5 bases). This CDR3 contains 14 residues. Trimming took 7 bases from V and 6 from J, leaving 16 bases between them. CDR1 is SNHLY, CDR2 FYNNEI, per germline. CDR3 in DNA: TGTGCCAGCACGTCGGTTACTAGTAGCAATGAGCAGTTCTTC. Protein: CASTSVTSSNEQFF.

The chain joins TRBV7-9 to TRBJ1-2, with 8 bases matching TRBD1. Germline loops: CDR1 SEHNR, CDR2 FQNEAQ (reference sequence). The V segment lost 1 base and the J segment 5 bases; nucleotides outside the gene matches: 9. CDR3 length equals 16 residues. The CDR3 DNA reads TGTGCCAGCAGCTTAGAAGGACAGGGCCCGGTGTATGGCTACACCTTC. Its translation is CASSLEGQGPVYGYTF.